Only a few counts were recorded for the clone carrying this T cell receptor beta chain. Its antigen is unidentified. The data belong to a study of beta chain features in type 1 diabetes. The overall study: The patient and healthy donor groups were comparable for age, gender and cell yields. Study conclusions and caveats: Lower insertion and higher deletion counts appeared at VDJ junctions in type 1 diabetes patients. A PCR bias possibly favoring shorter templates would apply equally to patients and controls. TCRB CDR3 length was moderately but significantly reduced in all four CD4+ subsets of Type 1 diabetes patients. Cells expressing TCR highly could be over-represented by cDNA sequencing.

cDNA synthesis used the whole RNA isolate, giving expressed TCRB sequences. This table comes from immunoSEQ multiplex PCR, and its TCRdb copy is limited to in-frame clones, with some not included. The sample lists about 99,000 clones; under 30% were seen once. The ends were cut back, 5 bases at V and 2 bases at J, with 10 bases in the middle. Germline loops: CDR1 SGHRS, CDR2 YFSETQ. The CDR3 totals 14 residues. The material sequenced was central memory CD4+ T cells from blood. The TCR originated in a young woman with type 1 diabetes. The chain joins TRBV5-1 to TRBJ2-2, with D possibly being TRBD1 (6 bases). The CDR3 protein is CASRPGQNTGELFF. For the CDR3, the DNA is TGCGCCAGCAGACCGGGACAAAACACCGGGGAGCTGTTTTTT.